The rows below give T cell receptor beta chains drawn from one sample of a study of shared clonotypes between healthy human individuals. TCRdb's table, derived via immunoSEQ multiplex PCR, lists solely in-frame clones and lacks some. The sample includes around 560,000 clones, 85% to 95% of them seen just once. Sequencing used naive CD8+ T cells sorted from blood. The receptors derive from a woman aged 25 to 39 in good health. Both conserved end residues are part of each CDR3. Each record gives: clone size, D gene, V gene, J gene, CDR3 protein, CDR3 DNA. The D gene is left open where the match is weak. Not every row has a clone size; where given, it reads once, few, many or a size class.

.	.	TRBV28	TRBJ2-5	CASSRGGPQETQYF	TGTGCCAGCAGCAGAGGGGGACCGCAAGAGACCCAGTACTTC
once	.	TRBV4-2	TRBJ2-7	CASSSNWGTYEQYF	TGTGCCAGCAGTTCCAATTGGGGGACCTACGAGCAGTACTTC
once	.	TRBV28	TRBJ2-7	CASSLPGYEQYF	TGTGCCAGCAGTTTACCAGGTTACGAGCAGTACTTC
.	TRBD2	TRBV2	TRBJ2-1	CASSRAWAGGYDEQFF	TGTGCCAGCAGCCGCGCCTGGGCGGGAGGGTATGATGAGCAGTTCTTC
.	.	TRBV6-5	TRBJ2-7	CASSPRAFYEQYF	TGTGCCAGCAGTCCCAGGGCTTTCTACGAGCAGTACTTC
.	TRBD2	TRBV5-1	TRBJ2-7	CASSPGGVAATYEQYF	TGCGCCAGCAGTCCCGGGGGGGTAGCGGCTACCTACGAGCAGTACTTC
.	.	TRBV27	TRBJ2-7	CASIGGAPYEQYF	TGTGCCAGCATTGGGGGGGCTCCCTACGAGCAGTACTTC
.	.	TRBV23-1	TRBJ1-4	CASSRRGGEKLFF	TGCGCCAGCAGTCGAAGGGGTGGCGAAAAACTGTTTTTT
.	TRBD1	TRBV7-9	TRBJ2-7	CASSWAPGQGLHEQYF	TGTGCCAGCAGCTGGGCACCGGGACAGGGGCTTCATGAGCAGTACTTC
.	.	TRBV4-2	TRBJ2-3	CASSQLRWSVRTDTQYF	TGTGCCAGCAGCCAGCTCCGGTGGTCGGTCCGCACAGATACGCAGTATTTT
once	.	TRBV6-1	TRBJ2-3	CASRAKSTDTQYF	TGTGCCAGCCGGGCCAAAAGCACAGATACGCAGTATTTT
.	TRBD2	TRBV28	TRBJ2-3	CASRRLAGGLTDTQYF	TGTGCCAGCAGGCGCCTAGCGGGAGGTTTGACAGATACGCAGTATTTT
.	.	TRBV7-9	TRBJ2-7	CASSHSGTSYEQYF	TGTGCCAGCAGCCACAGCGGAACCTCCTACGAGCAGTACTTC
.	.	TRBV28	TRBJ1-1	CASSLTRNTEAFF	TGTGCCAGCAGTTTAACCAGGAACACTGAAGCTTTCTTT
.	TRBD1	TRBV6-1	TRBJ1-5	CASSGRGSNQPQHF	TGTGCCAGCAGTGGCAGGGGGTCCAATCAGCCCCAGCATTTT
once	.	TRBV6-1	TRBJ2-7	CASSGRQFLSYEQYF	TGTGCCAGCAGTGGGAGACAGTTCCTCTCCTACGAGCAGTACTTC
.	.	TRBV30	TRBJ2-1	CAWSSDHYNEQFF	TGTGCCTGGAGTAGCGACCACTACAATGAGCAGTTCTTC
.	.	TRBV7-9	TRBJ2-7	CASSLDGLTSYEQYF	TGTGCCAGCAGCTTAGACGGGCTGACCTCCTACGAGCAGTACTTC
.	.	TRBV29-1	TRBJ2-7	CSVAHGGLGSYEQYF	TGCAGCGTCGCTCACGGGGGGCTCGGGTCCTACGAGCAGTACTTC
.	.	TRBV14	TRBJ2-2	CASSPRTDNTGELFF	TGTGCCAGCAGCCCAAGGACAGATAACACCGGGGAGCTGTTTTTT
.	TRBD2	TRBV5-4	TRBJ2-1	CASSPGLAGGNEQFF	TGTGCCAGCAGCCCGGGACTAGCGGGAGGCAATGAGCAGTTCTTC
.	.	TRBV19	TRBJ2-3	CASSIYLSTDTQYF	TGTGCCAGTAGTATTTACCTTAGTACAGATACGCAGTATTTT
once	.	TRBV27	TRBJ2-7	CASGLQTGGEQYF	TGTGCCAGCGGGCTTCAGACAGGTGGAGAGCAGTACTTC
.	.	TRBV27	TRBJ2-1	CATTSVSSYNEQFF	TGTGCCACCACCAGCGTCAGCTCCTACAATGAGCAGTTCTTC
.	TRBD1	TRBV29-1	TRBJ1-2	CSVEAWDSSNYGYTF	TGCAGCGTTGAAGCCTGGGACAGCTCTAACTATGGCTACACCTTC
.	.	TRBV2	TRBJ1-1	CASSETLEAFF	TGTGCCAGCAGTGAAACCCTTGAAGCTTTCTTT
once	.	TRBV2	TRBJ2-1	CASFGSYNEQFF	TGTGCCAGTTTTGGGTCCTACAATGAGCAGTTCTTC
.	TRBD2	TRBV19	TRBJ2-1	CASSRGTSGDISYNEQFF	TGTGCCAGTAGTCGAGGGACTAGCGGGGACATCTCCTACAATGAGCAGTTCTTC
once	TRBD2	TRBV19	TRBJ2-1	CASRLSGGGYNEQFF	TGTGCCAGTAGACTAAGCGGGGGGGGCTACAATGAGCAGTTCTTC
.	TRBD1	TRBV27	TRBJ2-7	CASSPGQSYEQYF	TGTGCCAGCAGTCCGGGACAGAGCTACGAGCAGTACTTC
.	.	TRBV6-5	TRBJ2-7	CASSYGGTSSYEQYF	TGTGCCAGCAGTTACGGAGGTACGAGCTCCTACGAGCAGTACTTC
.	.	TRBV10-3	TRBJ2-7	CAISEKIATPGEQYF	TGTGCCATCAGTGAAAAAATAGCCACCCCAGGCGAGCAGTACTTC
.	TRBD2	TRBV9	TRBJ2-1	CASSVTKRDQGNEQFF	TGTGCCAGCAGCGTAACCAAGCGGGACCAGGGAAATGAGCAGTTCTTC